Following are 25 T cell receptor beta chains from one sample sequenced in a study of long-term antiretroviral therapy in people with HIV. Sequencing used immunoSEQ v3.0 at survey level. Some clones are missing from TCRdb's copy, which holds only in-frame ones; the method was immunoSEQ multiplex PCR. The repertoire includes around 34,000 clones, about 70% of them detected once, and around 3% sits in the top ten. Sequenced here: unsorted PBMCs, sampled 3 years after starting antiretroviral therapy. These receptors were obtained from a man over 45 with HIV.

This chain joins TRBV11-2 and TRBJ2-2; TRBD1 might be the D (5 bases). This CDR3 has 17 residues. Trimming removed 0 bases from V and 6 bases from J, with 17 bases in between. Germline V gives CDR1 SGHAT, CDR2 FQNNGV. Here the CDR3 reads CASSLDIGQGAAGELFF. For the CDR3, the DNA is TGTGCCAGCAGCTTAGATATAGGCCAGGGTGCGGCCGGGGAGCTGTTTTTT.

The rearrangement uses TRBV28 and TRBJ2-7; tentative D call: TRBD1 (5 bases). The germline CDR1 and CDR2 sequences are MDHEN and SYDVKM. V lost 0 bases, J lost 0 bases, and 12 bases lay in between. This CDR3 region has 16 residues. In nucleotides, the CDR3 is TGTGCCAGCAGTTTATGGGCAGGGCTGAGCTCCTACGAGCAGTACTTC. Amino acids: CASSLWAGLSSYEQYF.

This clone appeared a single time. The V gene is TRBV19, the J gene TRBJ2-7, with D perhaps TRBD1 or TRBD2 (6 bases each). Germline V gives CDR1 LNHDA, CDR2 SQIVND (reference sequence). The CDR3 length is 14 residues. V gave up 3 bases and J gave up 5 bases, with 14 bases separating them. CDR3 sequence: CASSIMGGGDEQYF. Written as DNA, the CDR3 is TGTGCCAGTAGTATTATGGGGGGCGGTGACGAGCAGTACTTC. The variable domain in full, completed from reference TRBV19 and TRBJ2-7, reads DGGITQSPKYLFRKEGQNVTLSCEQNLNHDAMYWYRQDPGQGLRLIYYSQIVNDFQKGDIAEGYSVSREKKESFPLTVTSAQKNPTAFYLCASSIMGGGDEQYFGPGTRLTVT.

The chain uses TRBV12-2 and TRBJ2-7; the table names TRBD2, a call not compared with the DNA. TRBV12-2 is designated a pseudogene. This CDR3 has 15 amino acids. In nucleotides, the CDR3 is TGTGCAAGTCTCCCATATCCACTAGTCAGACACGAGCAGTACTTC. Encoded protein: CASLPYPLVRHEQYF.

In DNA form, the CDR3 reads TGTGCCAGCATCAGGGGGTTCTACGAGCAGTACTTC. Translating gives CASIRGFYEQYF. The chain couples TRBV2 to TRBJ2-7; 7 bases agree with TRBD1. The V gene's germline CDR1 is SNHLY and CDR2 FYNNEI. The length of the CDR3 is 12 residues. V gave up 7 bases and J gave up 3 bases; unmatched junction bases: 3.

This clone was counted once. J is TRBJ2-6 and V is TRBV2; 11 bases line up with TRBD2. CDR3 size: 17 residues. Looked up from germline, CDR1 is SNHLY and CDR2 is FYNNEI. The V gene end was trimmed by 7 bases and the J gene end by 1 base; junction bases not matched to a gene: 6. The CDR3 spells CASKRLAGWSGANVLTF. CDR3 in DNA: TGTGCCAGCAAAAGACTAGCGGGATGGTCTGGGGCCAACGTCCTGACTTTC.

The rearrangement links TRBV30 to TRBJ1-4, with 7 bases identical to TRBD1. The germline gives CDR1 GTSNPN, CDR2 SVGIG (reference sequence). V lost 2 bases and J lost 7; bases outside the gene matches: 7. The CDR3 has 14 residues. Here the CDR3 reads CAWSFGQAPEKLFF. The CDR3 DNA sequence: TGTGCCTGGAGTTTCGGACAGGCCCCTGAAAAACTGTTTTTT. Full variable domain (rest looked up from reference TRBV30 and TRBJ1-4): SQTIHQWPATLVQPVGSPLSLECTVEGTSNPNLYWYRQAAGRGLQLLFYSVGIGQISSEVPQNLSASRPQDRQFILSSKKLLLSDSGFYLCAWSFGQAPEKLFFGSGTQLSVL.

The chain links TRBV4-1 to TRBJ2-7; 10 nucleotides line up with TRBD1. CDR3 length: 15 residues. The germline gives CDR1 MGHRA, CDR2 YSYEKL. V lost 5 bases to trimming and J lost 4 bases; unmatched junction nucleotides: 8. The CDR3 bases are TGCGCCAGCAGCTTACCGGGACAGGGGCAATACGAGCAGTACTTC. Translated, it gives CASSLPGQGQYEQYF.

This chain links TRBV5-5 with TRBJ2-7; unclear D gene. The germline V gene encodes CDR1 SGHKS and CDR2 YYEKEE (reference sequence). The V gene lost 2 bases and the J gene lost 7 bases, with 13 bases spanning the gap. There are 13 residues in the CDR3. CDR3 DNA: TGTGCCAGCAGCTTCGCATACGATAGGGAGCAGTACTTC. Translation gives CASSFAYDREQYF.

A few counts support this clone. The CDR3 is CASSQPGLGSDTQYF. CDR3 nucleotide sequence: TGTGCCAGCAGCCAGCCGGGACTAGGTTCAGATACGCAGTATTTT. The V gene is TRBV7-9, the J gene TRBJ2-3; 8 bases match TRBD2. J was trimmed by 4 bases and V by 5 bases; bases with no gene match: 8. The CDR3 consists of 15 residues. Germline assignment: CDR1 SEHNR and CDR2 FQNEAQ (reference sequence).

This clone is a singleton in its sample. V usage is TRBV7-9 and J usage is TRBJ1-4, with 7 bases that match TRBD1. V lost 3 bases, J lost 3 bases, and 7 bases stayed unmatched. CDR1 is SEHNR and CDR2 is FQNEAQ in the germline V gene (reference sequence). The CDR3 spans 16 residues. The CDR3 here is CASSFRQGGSNEKLFF. DNA for the CDR3: TGTGCCAGCAGCTTCCGGCAGGGGGGTTCTAATGAAAAACTGTTTTTT.

J is TRBJ2-7 and V is TRBV11-3; 10 bases agree with TRBD2. Germline V lookup: CDR1 SGHNT, CDR2 YENEEA. V trimming: 5 bases; J trimming: 3 bases; junction bases outside the gene matches: 7. The CDR3 contains 15 residues. CDR3 DNA: TGTGCCAGCAGCCCCGGGACTAGCGACTACTACGAGCAGTACTTC. This translates into CASSPGTSDYYEQYF.

The V and J genes are TRBV19 and TRBJ2-7; 7 nucleotides line up with TRBD2. Germline V CDR1 and CDR2: LNHDA, SQIVND (reference sequence). There are 18 residues in the CDR3. With 6 bases clipped from V and 2 bases from J, the junction kept 19 bases outside the gene matches. The CDR3 sequence is CASSGPREARGAPYEQYF. As DNA, the CDR3 is TGTGCCAGTAGCGGGCCCCGGGAGGCTCGAGGGGCCCCCTACGAGCAGTACTTC.

The J gene is TRBJ1-5, the V gene TRBV28; 8 bases are shared with TRBD1. The CDR3 is 14 amino acids. With V trimmed by 5 bases and J by 7 bases, 7 bases remained unmatched. In germline, CDR1 is MDHEN, CDR2 SYDVKM. The CDR3 protein is CASSPGGWGQPQHF. CDR3 DNA sequence: TGTGCCAGCAGTCCAGGGGGCTGGGGGCAGCCCCAGCATTTT.

The CDR3 loop reads CASSPYAGTGNTIYF. The CDR3 coding sequence is TGTGCCAGCAGCCCGTATGCGGGTACTGGAAACACCATATATTTT. This chain uses TRBV7-2 with TRBJ1-3; D call uncertain. Trimming shortened V by 5 bases and J by 2 bases, and 13 bases separated the two germline ends. The CDR3 has 15 amino acids. Germline V gene sequence: CDR1 SGHTA, CDR2 FQGNSA.

The V gene is TRBV9, the J gene TRBJ1-6; D may be TRBD1 (6 bases). There are 14 residues in the CDR3. Between the trimmed V and J ends, which lost 3 bases and 8 bases, there was a span of 12 bases. Germline V CDR1 and CDR2: SGDLS, YYNGEE. The CDR3 region is CASSATGADSPLHF. The CDR3 region has the DNA TGTGCCAGCAGCGCCACGGGGGCAGATTCACCCCTCCACTTT.

The rearrangement uses TRBV5-1 and TRBJ2-3; the D is unclear. Per the germline V gene, CDR1 is SGHRS and CDR2 is YFSETQ. This CDR3 has 14 residues. V lost 1 base to trimming and J lost 0 bases, with 6 bases between them. The CDR3 DNA is TGCGCCAGCAGCTTGTTACTTAGCACAGATACGCAGTATTTT. Its protein product is CASSLLLSTDTQYF.

This chain links TRBV6-1 with TRBJ1-5; TRBD1 might be the D (5 bases). Trimming removed 3 bases from V and 5 bases from J, with 11 bases in between. Germline values: CDR1 MNHNS, CDR2 SASEGT. This CDR3 has 14 residues. CDR3 nucleotide sequence: TGTGCCAGCAGTGAGGCAGGGAGCGATCAGCCCCAGCATTTT. This translates into CASSEAGSDQPQHF.

This clone has just a few counts. This chain uses TRBV5-6 with TRBJ1-2; possibly TRBD1 for D (5 bases). This CDR3 is built from 13 residues. With 4 bases removed from V and 3 bases from J, the gap between germline ends came to 10 bases. CDR1 is SGHDT, CDR2 YYEEEE, per germline. As DNA, the CDR3 is TGTGCCAGCAGCCCAGGGAGTTACTATGGCTACACCTTC. As protein: CASSPGSYYGYTF.

The sample holds a few counts of this clone. The chain links TRBV28 to TRBJ1-3; unclear D gene. Germline CDR1 and CDR2: MDHEN and SYDVKM. The CDR3 runs to 15 residues. Trimming shortened V by 2 bases and J by 0 bases, and 8 bases separated the two germline ends. CDR3 residues: CASSLGVPSGNTIYF. Written as DNA, the CDR3 is TGTGCCAGCAGTTTAGGGGTACCCTCTGGAAACACCATATATTTT.

This chain joins TRBV6-5 and TRBJ2-7; D unresolved. The CDR3 covers 12 residues. Trimming pared 7 bases from V and 2 bases from J, leaving 9 bases between. From germline, CDR1 is MNHEY and CDR2 SVGAGI. DNA of the CDR3: TGTGCCAGCACCGGCAGCGCCTACGAGCAGTACTTC. Protein sequence: CASTGSAYEQYF.

This clone was recorded once. The V gene is TRBV7-9, the J gene TRBJ1-5; D might be TRBD1 (5 bases). Trimming removed 4 bases from V and 7 bases from J, with 23 bases in between. The CDR3 totals 17 residues. Germline lookup yields CDR1 SEHNR and CDR2 FQNEAQ (reference sequence). This chain's CDR3 is CASSSSGAKKGRQPQHF. CDR3 DNA: TGTGCCAGCAGCTCATCCGGGGCCAAGAAAGGGCGGCAGCCCCAGCATTTT.

V is TRBV5-4 and J is TRBJ2-4, with a weak D call TRBD1 (5 bases). The V gene lost 0 bases and the J gene lost 4 bases, with 5 bases spanning the gap. Per the germline V gene, CDR1 is SGHNT and CDR2 is YYREEE (reference sequence). The CDR3 length is 13 residues. The CDR3 DNA sequence: TGTGCCAGCAGCTTGGACAGGAAAAACATTCAGTACTTC. This codes for CASSLDRKNIQYF. The whole variable domain, filled in from reference TRBV5-4 and TRBJ2-4, reads ETGVTQSPTHLIKTRGQQVTLRCSSQSGHNTVSWYQQALGQGPQFIFQYYREEENGRGNFPPRFSGLQFPNYSSELNVNALELDDSALYLCASSLDRKNIQYFGAGTRLSVL.

This rearrangement joins TRBV7-8 to TRBJ2-3; the D is unclear. There are 13 residues in the CDR3. V was cut by 5 bases and J by 3 bases, with 9 bases left in between. Germline V gene data show CDR1 as SGHVS and CDR2 as FQNEAQ. CDR3 residues: CASSPSTTDTQYF. The CDR3 DNA is TGTGCCAGCAGCCCCTCTACGACAGATACGCAGTATTTT. The variable domain in full, completed from reference TRBV7-8 and TRBJ2-3, reads GAGVSQSPRYKVAKRGQDVALRCDPISGHVSLFWYQQALGQGPEFLTYFQNEAQLDKSGLPSDRFFAERPEGSVSTLKIQRTQQEDSAVYLCASSPSTTDTQYFGPGTRLTVL.

The CDR3 nucleotides read TGTGCCATCAGTGAACCGGGCCAGAACACTGAAGCTTTCTTT. It translates to CAISEPGQNTEAFF. The chain couples TRBV10-3 to TRBJ1-1; D gene ambiguous. CDR3 length equals 14 residues. Germline V gene sequence: CDR1 ENHRY, CDR2 SYGVKD. V lost 3 bases and J lost 1, with 9 bases in between.